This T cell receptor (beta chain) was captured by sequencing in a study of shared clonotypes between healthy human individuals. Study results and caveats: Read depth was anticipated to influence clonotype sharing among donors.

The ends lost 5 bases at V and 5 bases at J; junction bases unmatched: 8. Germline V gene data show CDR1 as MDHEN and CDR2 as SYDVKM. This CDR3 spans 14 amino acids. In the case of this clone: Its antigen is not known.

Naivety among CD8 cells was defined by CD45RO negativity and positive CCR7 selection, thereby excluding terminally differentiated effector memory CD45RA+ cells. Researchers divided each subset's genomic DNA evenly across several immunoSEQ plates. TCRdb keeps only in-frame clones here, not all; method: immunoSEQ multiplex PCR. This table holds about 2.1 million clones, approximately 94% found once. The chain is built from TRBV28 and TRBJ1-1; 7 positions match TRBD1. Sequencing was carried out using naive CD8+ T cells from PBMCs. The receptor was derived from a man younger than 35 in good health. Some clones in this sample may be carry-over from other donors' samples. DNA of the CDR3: TGTGCCAGCAGTAGACAGGGACCCAATACTGAAGCTTTCTTT. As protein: CASSRQGPNTEAFF.